This T cell receptor beta chain stems from a study of shared clonotypes between healthy human individuals. A word on this clone: The antigen remains unidentified.

Selected positively for CCR7 and CD45RO-negative, naive CD8 cells excluded terminally differentiated effector memory CD45RA+ cells. Notes on the study in general: Memory subsets generally showed smaller estimated richness than naive subsets did.

TCRdb's copy holds only in-frame clones and misses some; the assay was immunoSEQ multiplex PCR. The sample carries hundreds of thousands of clones, approximately 92% recorded once. The V gene's germline CDR1 is MNHEY and CDR2 SMNVEV (reference sequence). The CDR3 is made up of 13 amino acids. V lost 6 bases, J lost 0 bases, and 8 bases lay in between. The sample was naive CD8+ T cells sorted from blood. The V gene is TRBV27, the J gene TRBJ1-1; maybe TRBD1 (5 bases). The source of this sequence is a man aged 25 to 40 in good health. CDR3 loop: CASRGTVNTEAFF. DNA for the CDR3: TGTGCCAGCAGGGGGACTGTGAACACTGAAGCTTTCTTT.